Each of the 14 T cell receptor beta chains below was sequenced from the same sample in a study of blood T cell repertoires in COVID-19. Assay: immunoSEQ multiplex PCR; the TCRdb copy retains only in-frame clones and omits some. The sample yields about 370,000 clones, roughly 90% seen once. Sequenced material: peripheral blood. The receptors come from a woman aged 30 to 39 with COVID-19, enrolled during active disease.

The genes are TRBV18 and TRBJ2-5; TRBD2 agrees at 7 bases. The CDR3 spans 15 residues. V was clipped by 5 bases and J by 1 base; unmatched bases: 7. Per germline, CDR1 KGHSH and CDR2 LQKENI. The CDR3 reads CASSEPAGIQETQYF. DNA for the CDR3: TGTGCCAGCTCAGAACCAGCGGGAATCCAAGAGACCCAGTACTTC.

J is TRBJ2-2 and V is TRBV5-1; 8 nucleotides match TRBD1. CDR1 is SGHRS and CDR2 is YFSETQ in the germline V gene. This CDR3 spans 15 amino acids. V lost 4 bases and J lost 3; bases outside the gene matches: 5. CDR3 in amino acids: CASSLDRVDTGELFF. The CDR3 coding sequence is TGCGCCAGCAGCCTGGACAGGGTCGACACCGGGGAGCTGTTTTTT.

The chain uses TRBV13 and TRBJ1-5; D uncertain. The CDR3 length is 14 residues. In germline, CDR1 is PRHDT, CDR2 FYEKMQ (reference sequence). The V end lost 0 bases, the J end lost 8 bases, and 11 bases lay between the germline ends. As DNA, the CDR3 is TGTGCCAGCAGCTTAGGGCTAGGAGGTGAGCCCCAGCATTTT. Amino acid sequence: CASSLGLGGEPQHF.

CDR3 DNA sequence: TGTGCCAGTAGTATAGATTTGCGGGTTCCTAGCACAGATACGCAGTATTTT. Its translation is CASSIDLRVPSTDTQYF. The chain has TRBV19 and TRBJ2-3, with D tentatively TRBD2 (5 bases). The CDR3 totals 17 residues. Germline lookup yields CDR1 LNHDA and CDR2 SQIVND (reference sequence). Trimming removed 0 bases at V and 0 bases at J, with 13 bases between.

This rearrangement joins TRBV19 to TRBJ2-2, with 10 bases lining up with TRBD1. Germline V gives CDR1 LNHDA, CDR2 SQIVND (reference sequence). CDR3 length: 16 residues. V dropped 4 bases and J dropped 5; count of bases not matched to a gene: 7. CDR3 sequence reads: CASSTLGTGVTGELFF. The DNA of the CDR3 is TGTGCCAGTAGTACGCTCGGGACAGGGGTGACCGGGGAGCTGTTTTTT.

This clone showed up just a few times. The V and J genes are TRBV7-2 and TRBJ2-7; no clear D gene. The V end lost 2 bases, the J end lost 3 bases, and 11 bases lay between the germline ends. CDR3 length: 14 residues. Germline V gives CDR1 SGHTA, CDR2 FQGNSA. The CDR3 is CASSLQTVHYEQYF. CDR3 sequence (DNA): TGTGCCAGCAGCTTACAAACAGTTCACTACGAGCAGTACTTC.

The gene calls are TRBV25-1 and TRBJ1-2; D gene uncertain. The germline CDR1 and CDR2 sequences are MGHDK and SYGVNS. V was clipped by 3 bases and J by 4 bases, with 6 bases between them. CDR3 length: 12 residues. In nucleotides, the CDR3 is TGTGCCAGCAGTGATCGAGTCTATGGCTACACCTTC. Translation gives CASSDRVYGYTF.

The chain uses TRBV19 and TRBJ2-1; perhaps TRBD2 as D (5 bases). The CDR3 runs to 14 residues. Trimming took 4 bases from V and 9 from J, leaving 16 bases between them. From germline, CDR1 is LNHDA and CDR2 SQIVND (reference sequence). The CDR3 DNA sequence: TGTGCCAGTAGTAATTGGGAGCAGTTTAGTGAGCAGTTCTTC. It codes for CASSNWEQFSEQFF.

This clone was observed a single time. The chain couples TRBV5-3 to TRBJ1-2, with TRBD1 matching 7 bases. TRBV5-3 is annotated as an ORF whose role is uncertain. There are 16 residues in the CDR3. The trim removed 3 bases at V and 3 bases at J, leaving 11 bases unmatched. DNA for the CDR3: TGTGCCAGAAGCTCATCGTTTGAGGGGGCCTACTATGGCTACACCTTC. Its translation: CARSSSFEGAYYGYTF.

This clone has a handful of counts. The chain links TRBV7-2 to TRBJ1-5; a weak D match, TRBD1 (6 bases). Germline CDR1 and CDR2: SGHTA and FQGNSA. V lost 1 base to trimming and J lost 6 bases, with 13 bases between them. The CDR3 extends over 15 amino acids. CDR3 loop: CASSLGVGGSQPQHF. For the CDR3, the DNA is TGTGCCAGCAGCTTAGGGGTAGGGGGTAGTCAGCCCCAGCATTTT.

The rearrangement links TRBV7-9 to TRBJ2-5; 16 nucleotides line up with TRBD2. Germline V CDR1 and CDR2: SEHNR, FQNEAQ (reference sequence). The length of the CDR3 is 14 residues. After removal of 10 bases from V and 5 bases from J, the junction contained 4 bases not matched to a gene. The CDR3: CATEGLAGGETQYF. The CDR3 region has the DNA TGTGCCACCGAGGGACTAGCGGGAGGGGAGACCCAGTACTTC.

Here the CDR3 DNA reads TGCGCCAGCAGCCAAAACCCTAGCGGGGGCGGGGATACGCAGTATTTT. It codes for CASSQNPSGGGDTQYF. The chain links TRBV4-1 to TRBJ2-3, with 10 bases aligning to TRBD2. The CDR3 totals 16 residues. With V trimmed by 2 bases and J by 6 bases, 8 bases remained unmatched. Germline CDR1 reads MGHRA; CDR2 reads YSYEKL.

V usage is TRBV27 and J usage is TRBJ1-5; 8 nucleotides line up with TRBD1. The CDR3 consists of 17 residues. Looked up from germline, CDR1 is MNHEY and CDR2 is SMNVEV (reference sequence). Trimming took 8 bases from V and 7 from J; bases not matched to a gene: 19. This CDR3 is CASGERAGGAFGQPQHF. In DNA form, the CDR3 reads TGTGCCAGCGGCGAACGCGCAGGGGGCGCGTTCGGGCAGCCCCAGCATTTT.

The chain uses TRBV27 and TRBJ2-7; D is uncertain. Trimming stripped 5 bases from V and 1 base from J, with 9 bases between. CDR1 and CDR2 from the germline V gene are MNHEY and SMNVEV (reference sequence). This CDR3 has 13 amino acids. The CDR3 DNA reads as TGTGCCAGCAGTCTGAGGAGATCCTACGAGCAGTACTTC. This codes for CASSLRRSYEQYF.